This passage covers 27 T cell receptor beta chains from one sample sequenced in a study of CD8 T cells in ankylosing spondylitis. Their antigens are not known. From the 5' RACE reads, TCRdb called clonotypes with MiXCR, one entry per CDR3 protein. The table has about 440,000 distinct CDR3 sequences, over 15% seen once. Study findings and constraints: Fewer than 10 highly homologous variants made up a TCR beta motif that seemed to typify ankylosing spondylitis blood.

The sequencing input was blood, either unsorted or a sorted T cell fraction (not recorded which). Receptors were obtained from a male donor with ankylosing spondylitis.

This clonotype has just a few counts. The chain has TRBV7-8 and TRBJ2-1; tentative D call: TRBD2 (5 bases). Germline CDR1 and CDR2: SGHVS and FQNEAQ. This CDR3 is 13 amino acids long. Trimming pared 4 bases from V and 8 bases from J, leaving 12 bases between. CDR3 residues: CASSSSSRDEQFF. In nucleotides, the CDR3 is TGTGCCAGCAGCTCTTCTAGCAGAGATGAGCAGTTCTTC.

This clonotype was recorded many times. The chain combines TRBV7-9 with TRBJ1-5; D call uncertain. The CDR3 length is 12 residues. Germline assignment: CDR1 SEHNR and CDR2 FQNEAQ (reference sequence). Trimming left V 0 bases short and J 5 bases short, with 2 bases between. In nucleotides, the CDR3 is TGTGCCAGCAGCTTAGCCGATCAGCCCCAGCATTTT. Translating it yields CASSLADQPQHF.

This clonotype was picked up many times. This chain uses TRBV12-3 or TRBV12-4 with TRBJ1-5, with 12 nucleotides matching TRBD1. The CDR3 loop spans 16 amino acids. With 6 bases clipped from V and 2 bases from J, the junction kept 5 bases outside the gene matches. CDR3 coding DNA: TGTGCCAGCAGCCAGGGACAGGGGGCAGGCAATCAGCCCCAGCATTTT. Translated, it gives CASSQGQGAGNQPQHF.

The chain couples TRBV6-1 to TRBJ2-7; 9 bases are a match to TRBD1. The length of the CDR3 is 15 residues. The J segment lost 2 bases and the V segment lost 6 bases, leaving 8 bases of the junction unmatched. Germline loops: CDR1 MNHNS, CDR2 SASEGT. CDR3 residues: CASRSSTGGPYEQYF. The CDR3 DNA is TGTGCCAGCAGGTCGAGCACAGGGGGCCCCTACGAGCAGTACTTC.

This clonotype came up many times. The chain combines TRBV12-3 or TRBV12-4 with TRBJ1-5; 7 bases agree with TRBD1. CDR3 length equals 15 residues. J was trimmed by 1 base and V by 5 bases; bases with no gene match: 5. In DNA, the CDR3 is TGTGCCAGCAGTACATCAGGGGGAAGCAATCAGCCCCAGCATTTT. It encodes CASSTSGGSNQPQHF.

Only a few counts were recorded for this clonotype. This chain connects TRBV6-2 or TRBV6-3 to TRBJ1-5; perhaps TRBD1 as D (5 bases). This CDR3 has 18 amino acids. From germline, CDR1 is MNHEY and CDR2 SVGEGT. Trimming cost V 0 bases and J 0 bases, with 15 bases left between them. The CDR3 loop reads CASSYSSRTRHSNQPQHF. DNA of the CDR3: TGTGCCAGCAGTTACTCGAGCCGGACAAGACATAGCAATCAGCCCCAGCATTTT.

V usage is TRBV20-1 and J usage is TRBJ2-2; TRBD1 aligns across 8 bases. The CDR3 is 15 residues long. Germline CDR1 is DFQATT and CDR2 is SNEGSKA (reference sequence). V lost 3 bases and J lost 3; bases outside the gene matches: 6. CDR3 in DNA: TGCAGTGCTAGGTACCAGGGGGCTGACACCGGGGAGCTGTTTTTT. It yields the protein CSARYQGADTGELFF.

CDR3 nucleotides: TGTGCCAGCAGTTTAGGTCACGAGGGATATAATTCACCCCTCCACTTT. The encoded protein is CASSLGHEGYNSPLHF. V usage is TRBV12-3 or TRBV12-4 and J usage is TRBJ1-6; D remains unclear. There are 16 residues in the CDR3. Trimming left V 1 base short and J 4 bases short, with 11 bases between.

In this sample, this clonotype turned up a few times. The chain uses TRBV10-3 and TRBJ2-3; D ambiguous. CDR3 length: 14 residues. Trimming took 5 bases from V and 0 from J, leaving 9 bases between them. Germline V lookup: CDR1 ENHRY, CDR2 SYGVKD. The CDR3 bases are TGTGCCATCAGTATAATACCGAGCACAGATACGCAGTATTTT. Amino acids: CAISIIPSTDTQYF.

The chain carries TRBV7-9 and TRBJ1-1, with a possible D match to TRBD1 (5 bases). Trimming took off 3 bases at V and 1 base at J, with 12 bases between the two ends. This CDR3 has 15 residues. Germline V gene lookup returns CDR1 SEHNR and CDR2 FQNEAQ (reference sequence). CDR3 sequence: CASSLVGGPNTEAFF. For the CDR3, the DNA is TGTGCCAGCAGCTTGGTGGGGGGACCGAACACTGAAGCTTTCTTT.

CDR3: CASSARQDYQPQHF. The DNA of the CDR3 is TGTGCCAGCAGTGCCCGACAGGATTATCAGCCCCAGCATTTT. The chain couples TRBV2 to TRBJ1-5, with D tentatively TRBD1 (6 bases). The germline CDR1 and CDR2 sequences are SNHLY and FYNNEI. The CDR3 has 14 amino acids. Between the trimmed V and J ends, which lost 4 bases and 5 bases, there was a span of 12 bases. Combining the CDR3 with reference TRBV2 and TRBJ1-5 gives the whole variable domain EPEVTQTPSHQVTQMGQEVILRCVPISNHLYFYWYRQILGQKVEFLVSFYNNEISEKSEIFDDQFSVERPDGSNFTLKIRSTKLEDSAMYFCASSARQDYQPQHFGDGTRLSIL.

The chain couples TRBV20-1 to TRBJ1-5; the D is unclear. V lost 6 bases to trimming and J lost 0 bases, with 12 bases between them. The CDR3 length is 14 residues. In germline, CDR1 is DFQATT, CDR2 SNEGSKA (reference sequence). In DNA form, the CDR3 reads TGCAGTGCCCGGGGAGAGTATAGCAATCAGCCCCAGCATTTT. Translation: CSARGEYSNQPQHF.

V usage is TRBV7-2 and J usage is TRBJ2-1, with D perhaps TRBD1 (5 bases). From germline, CDR1 is SGHTA and CDR2 FQGNSA. V lost 2 bases, J lost 5 bases, and 13 bases lay in between. This CDR3 contains 15 residues. CDR3 sequence: CASSLSPDSHNEQFF. The CDR3 DNA reads TGTGCCAGCAGCTTATCGCCCGACAGCCACAATGAGCAGTTCTTC.

This clonotype was observed a few times. The genes are TRBV20-1 and TRBJ1-1; D uncertain. The CDR3 sequence is 13 residues long. V lost 3 bases and J lost 12, with 20 bases in between. Looked up from germline, CDR1 is DFQATT and CDR2 is SNEGSKA (reference sequence). In DNA, the CDR3 is TGCAGTGCTAGGTGGTCCTATGGCGCGGGAACTTTCTTT. Encoded protein: CSARWSYGAGTFF.

This clonotype was seen only a few times. The chain carries TRBV6-4 and TRBJ2-7; 9 bases are a match to TRBD2. The J segment lost 4 bases and the V segment lost 0 bases, leaving 13 bases of the junction unmatched. The V gene's germline CDR1 is MRHNA and CDR2 SNTAGT. The CDR3 is made up of 18 amino acids. The DNA of the CDR3 is TGTGCCAGCAGTGACTCGTCAGGTAGCGGGGGAAGAGAATACGAGCAGTACTTC. Translation gives CASSDSSGSGGREYEQYF.

This clonotype has a handful of counts. V and J are TRBV11-2 and TRBJ2-7; D ambiguous. This CDR3 is 16 amino acids long. CDR1 is SGHAT, CDR2 FQNNGV, per germline. Trimming took off 0 bases at V and 1 base at J, with 13 bases between the two ends. CDR3 sequence: CASSLDGGFRSYEQYF. The CDR3 nucleotides read TGTGCCAGCAGCTTAGATGGTGGGTTTAGGTCCTACGAGCAGTACTTC.

This sequence joins TRBV5-5 and TRBJ1-6; D is undetermined. V was shortened by 0 bases and J by 5 bases, with 6 bases between the two germline ends. Germline CDR1 SGHKS, CDR2 YYEKEE (reference sequence). The length of the CDR3 is 14 residues. The CDR3 nucleotides are TGTGCCAGCAGCTTGGTGACAAATAATTCACCCCTCCACTTT. This gives the protein CASSLVTNNSPLHF.

The genes are TRBV29-1 and TRBJ2-2; 9 bases fit TRBD1. Per the germline V gene, CDR1 is SQVTM and CDR2 is ANQGSEA. The length of the CDR3 is 14 residues. The V segment lost 6 bases and the J segment 6 bases; nucleotides outside the gene matches: 8. CDR3 in DNA: TGCAGCGTGAGGGGACAGGGCCCCGCCGGGGAGCTGTTTTTT. Protein sequence: CSVRGQGPAGELFF.

The V gene is TRBV6-2 or TRBV6-3, the J gene TRBJ2-7; weak D call: TRBD2 (5 bases). V was pared by 3 bases and J by 3 bases, with 15 bases between. The CDR3 runs 15 residues. CDR1 is MNHEY, CDR2 SVGEGT, per germline. CDR3 DNA sequence: TGTGCCAGCAGTTATGATCGAGGGCCAGGCTACGAGCAGTACTTC. Protein sequence: CASSYDRGPGYEQYF.

The rearrangement links TRBV28 to TRBJ2-1; 10 positions match TRBD1. Germline V CDR1 and CDR2: MDHEN, SYDVKM. The CDR3 is 16 residues long. The ends lost 7 bases at V and 5 bases at J; junction bases unmatched: 11. In DNA, the CDR3 is TGTGCCAGCAATCCCCTTGGGACAGGGGCTGACAATGAGCAGTTCTTC. Its translation is CASNPLGTGADNEQFF.

In this sample, this clonotype turned up many times. V and J are TRBV18 and TRBJ2-4; D call uncertain. The ends were cut back, 2 bases at V and 2 bases at J, with 7 bases in the middle. In germline, CDR1 is KGHSH, CDR2 LQKENI. The CDR3 spans 14 residues. CDR3 in amino acids: CASSPGETKNIQYF. The CDR3 DNA is TGTGCCAGCTCACCAGGTGAAACCAAAAACATTCAGTACTTC.

The gene calls are TRBV9 and TRBJ2-1, with 12 bases identical to TRBD2. This CDR3 comprises 16 residues. V shed 0 bases and J 2 bases; nucleotides not matched to a gene: 0. Germline CDR1 is SGDLS and CDR2 is YYNGEE. CDR3 loop: CASSVASGRAYNEQFF. CDR3 DNA: TGTGCCAGCAGCGTAGCTAGCGGGAGGGCCTACAATGAGCAGTTCTTC.

The J gene is TRBJ2-3, the V gene TRBV20-1, with 12 nucleotides matching TRBD2. Germline values: CDR1 DFQATT, CDR2 SNEGSKA (reference sequence). V lost 5 bases to trimming and J lost 2 bases; unmatched junction nucleotides: 5. The CDR3 has 15 residues. CDR3 protein: CSAQTSGGPTDTQYF. The DNA for the CDR3 is TGCAGTGCTCAGACTAGCGGGGGTCCCACAGATACGCAGTATTTT.

This clonotype was seen at least ten times. The gene calls are TRBV29-1 and TRBJ2-3, with D possibly being TRBD2 (6 bases). This CDR3 spans 13 amino acids. The V and J ends lost 6 bases and 4 bases respectively, with 14 bases between them. Germline V lookup: CDR1 SQVTM, CDR2 ANQGSEA. The CDR3 DNA reads as TGCAGCGTCGGACTTTCGGGGGCAGATACGCAGTATTTT. It yields the protein CSVGLSGADTQYF.

The chain links TRBV5-8 to TRBJ1-4; the match to TRBD1 covers 7 bases. J was trimmed by 5 bases and V by 4 bases; bases with no gene match: 8. CDR1 is SGHTS, CDR2 YDEGEE, per germline. This CDR3 is 15 amino acids long. The CDR3 reads CASSPYRDRNEKLFF. The CDR3 region has the DNA TGTGCCAGCAGCCCATACCGGGACAGAAATGAAAAACTGTTTTTT.

This clonotype was counted many times. The rearrangement links TRBV12-3 or TRBV12-4 to TRBJ2-5, with TRBD2 identical over 12 bases. The length of the CDR3 is 15 residues. Unmatched junction bases numbered 5, after V lost 6 bases and J lost 3 bases. The chain's CDR3 is CASSPRTSGKETQYF. The CDR3 DNA reads TGTGCCAGCAGCCCCCGGACTAGCGGGAAAGAGACCCAGTACTTC.

This clonotype was counted at least ten times. The rearrangement links TRBV29-1 to TRBJ2-1; the D gene is possibly TRBD2 (5 bases). The CDR3 totals 15 residues. V lost 6 bases and J 0 bases, leaving 15 bases between the germline ends. Germline CDR1 and CDR2: SQVTM and ANQGSEA. CDR3 sequence reads: CSVLEGSSSYNEQFF. CDR3 nucleotides: TGCAGCGTGCTAGAGGGCTCAAGCTCCTACAATGAGCAGTTCTTC.